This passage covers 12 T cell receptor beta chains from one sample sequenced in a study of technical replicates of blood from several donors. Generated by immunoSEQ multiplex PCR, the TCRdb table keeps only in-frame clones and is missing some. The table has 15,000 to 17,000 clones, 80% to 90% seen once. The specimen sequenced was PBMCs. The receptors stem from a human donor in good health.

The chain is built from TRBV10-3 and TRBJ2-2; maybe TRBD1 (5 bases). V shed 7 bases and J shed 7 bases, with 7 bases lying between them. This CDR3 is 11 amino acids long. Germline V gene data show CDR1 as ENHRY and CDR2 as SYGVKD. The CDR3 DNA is TGTGCCATCAAGGGGATCGGGGAGCTGTTTTTT. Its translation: CAIKGIGELFF.

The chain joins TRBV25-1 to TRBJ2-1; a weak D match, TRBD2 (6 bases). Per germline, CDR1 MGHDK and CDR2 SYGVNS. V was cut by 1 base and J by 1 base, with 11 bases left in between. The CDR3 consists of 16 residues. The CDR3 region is CASSEFGGTSYNEQFF. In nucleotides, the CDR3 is TGTGCCAGCAGTGAATTTGGCGGGACTTCCTACAATGAGCAGTTCTTC.

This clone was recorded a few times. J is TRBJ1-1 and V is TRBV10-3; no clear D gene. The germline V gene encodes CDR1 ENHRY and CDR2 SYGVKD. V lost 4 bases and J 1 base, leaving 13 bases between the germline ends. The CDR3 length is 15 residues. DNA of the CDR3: TGTGCCATCAGTGTCGGTGGGAGCCCGAACACTGAAGCTTTCTTT. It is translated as CAISVGGSPNTEAFF.

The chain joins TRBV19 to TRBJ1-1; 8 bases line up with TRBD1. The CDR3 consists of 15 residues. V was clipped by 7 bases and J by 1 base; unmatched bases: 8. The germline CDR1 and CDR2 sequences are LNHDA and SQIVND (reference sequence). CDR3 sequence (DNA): TGTGCCAGTACCGGACAGGGCAGAGGGAACACTGAAGCTTTCTTT. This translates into CASTGQGRGNTEAFF.

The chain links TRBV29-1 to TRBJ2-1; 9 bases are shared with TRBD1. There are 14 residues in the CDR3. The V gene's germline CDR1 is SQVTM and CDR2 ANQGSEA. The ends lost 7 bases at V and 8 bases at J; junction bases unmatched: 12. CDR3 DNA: TGCAGCGCCTTGGCCGGGACAGGGTACCATGAGCAGTTCTTC. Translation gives CSALAGTGYHEQFF.

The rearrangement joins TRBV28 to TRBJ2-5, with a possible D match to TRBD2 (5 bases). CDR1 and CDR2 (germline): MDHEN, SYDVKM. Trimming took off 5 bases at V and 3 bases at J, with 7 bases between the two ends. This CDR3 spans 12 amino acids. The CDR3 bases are TGTGCCAGCAGTGGAGGAGAAGAGACCCAGTACTTC. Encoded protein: CASSGGEETQYF.

The CDR3 spells CASSDGLDRDTQYF. The CDR3 coding sequence is TGTGCCAGTAGTGATGGACTAGATCGTGATACGCAGTATTTT. The rearrangement links TRBV19 to TRBJ2-3, with 7 nucleotides matching TRBD2. Trimming at V came to 5 bases and at J to 6 bases, leaving 8 bases not matched to a gene. The V gene's germline CDR1 is LNHDA and CDR2 SQIVND (reference sequence). This CDR3 contains 14 residues.

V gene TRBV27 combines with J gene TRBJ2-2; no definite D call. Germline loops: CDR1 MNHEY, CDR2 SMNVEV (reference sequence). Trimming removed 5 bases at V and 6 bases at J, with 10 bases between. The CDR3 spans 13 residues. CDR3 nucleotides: TGTGCCAGCAGTCTGGGTCGGGCCGGGGAGCTGTTTTTT. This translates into CASSLGRAGELFF.

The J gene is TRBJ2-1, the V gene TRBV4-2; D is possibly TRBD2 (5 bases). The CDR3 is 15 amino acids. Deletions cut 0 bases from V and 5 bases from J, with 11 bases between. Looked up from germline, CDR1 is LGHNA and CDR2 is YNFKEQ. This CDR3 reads CASSQETGLNNEQFF. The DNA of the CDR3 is TGTGCCAGCAGCCAAGAAACCGGACTGAACAATGAGCAGTTCTTC.

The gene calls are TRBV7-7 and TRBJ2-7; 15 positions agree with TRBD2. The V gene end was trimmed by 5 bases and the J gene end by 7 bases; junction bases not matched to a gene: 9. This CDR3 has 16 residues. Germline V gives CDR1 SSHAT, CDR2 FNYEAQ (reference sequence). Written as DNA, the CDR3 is TGTGCCAGCAGCCCAGGACTAGCGGGAGGGGTACGGGAGCAGTACTTC. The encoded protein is CASSPGLAGGVREQYF.

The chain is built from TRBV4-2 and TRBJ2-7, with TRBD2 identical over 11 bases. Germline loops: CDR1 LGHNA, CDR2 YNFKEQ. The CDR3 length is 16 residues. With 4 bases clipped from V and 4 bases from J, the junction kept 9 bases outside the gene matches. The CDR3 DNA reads TGTGCCAGCAGCCGTGAAGGACTAGCGGGTCGGTACGAGCAGTACTTC. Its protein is CASSREGLAGRYEQYF.

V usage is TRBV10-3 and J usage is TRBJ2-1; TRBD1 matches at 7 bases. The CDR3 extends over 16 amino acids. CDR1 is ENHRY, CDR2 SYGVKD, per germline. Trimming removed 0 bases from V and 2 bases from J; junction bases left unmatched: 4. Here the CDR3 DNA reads TGTGCCATCAGTGAGTCACAGGGGATCCCCTACAATGAGCAGTTCTTC. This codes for CAISESQGIPYNEQFF.